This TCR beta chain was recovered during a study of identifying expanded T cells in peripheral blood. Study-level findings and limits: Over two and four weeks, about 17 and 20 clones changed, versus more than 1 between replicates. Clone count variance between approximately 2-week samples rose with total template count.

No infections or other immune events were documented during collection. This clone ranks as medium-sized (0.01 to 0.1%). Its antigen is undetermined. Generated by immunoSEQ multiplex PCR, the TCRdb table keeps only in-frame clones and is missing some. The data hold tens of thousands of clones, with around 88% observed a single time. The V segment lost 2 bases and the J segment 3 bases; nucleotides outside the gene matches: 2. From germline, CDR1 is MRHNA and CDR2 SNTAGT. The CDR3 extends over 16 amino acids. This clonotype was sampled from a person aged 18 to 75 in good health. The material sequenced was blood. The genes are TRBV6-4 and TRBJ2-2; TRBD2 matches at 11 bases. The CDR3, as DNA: TGTGCCAGCAGTGACGGACTAGCGGGTGACACCGGGGAGCTGTTTTTT. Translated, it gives CASSDGLAGDTGELFF.